This T cell receptor beta chain was obtained from a study of ipilimumab plus nivolumab after autologous stem cell transplantation. General study results and limits: TCR repertoire, Treg phenotype and gut microbiota reportedly support more study of this approach.

With regard to this clone: The target antigen is unknown.

Repertoires were generated with immunoSEQ multiplex PCR, while TCRdb's copy carries only in-frame clones and drops some. The sample has 15,000 to 20,000 clones, around 81% seen once. The germline V and J ends were trimmed by 2 bases and 0 bases, with 6 bases remaining between them. The CDR3 consists of 15 residues. Germline CDR1 SGDLS, CDR2 YYNGEE. V gene TRBV9 combines with J gene TRBJ1-6, with D unresolved. This receptor was identified in a male donor with diffuse large B-cell lymphoma. The sample was PBMCs, taken in a trial of ipilimumab plus nivolumab as post-transplant consolidation. CDR3 in amino acids: CASSVGSSYNSPLHF. The CDR3 DNA reads TGTGCCAGCAGCGTCGGGAGCTCCTATAATTCACCCCTCCACTTT. Based on the CDR3 plus reference TRBV9 and TRBJ1-6, the full variable domain is DSGVTQTPKHLITATGQRVTLRCSPRSGDLSVYWYQQSLDQGLQFLIQYYNGEERAKGNILERFSAQQFPDLHSELNLSSLELGDSALYFCASSVGSSYNSPLHFGNGTRLTVT.